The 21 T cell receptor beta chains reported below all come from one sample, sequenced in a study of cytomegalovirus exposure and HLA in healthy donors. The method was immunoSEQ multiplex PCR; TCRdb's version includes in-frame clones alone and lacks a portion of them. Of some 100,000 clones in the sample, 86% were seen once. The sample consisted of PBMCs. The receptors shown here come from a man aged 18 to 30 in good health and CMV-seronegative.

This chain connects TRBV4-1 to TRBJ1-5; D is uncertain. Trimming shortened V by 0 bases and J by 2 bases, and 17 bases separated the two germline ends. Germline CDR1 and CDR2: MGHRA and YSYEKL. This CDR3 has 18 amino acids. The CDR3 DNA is TGCGCCAGCAGCCAAGAGAGAAGTTCCAACCGAGGCAATCAGCCCCAGCATTTT. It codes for CASSQERSSNRGNQPQHF.

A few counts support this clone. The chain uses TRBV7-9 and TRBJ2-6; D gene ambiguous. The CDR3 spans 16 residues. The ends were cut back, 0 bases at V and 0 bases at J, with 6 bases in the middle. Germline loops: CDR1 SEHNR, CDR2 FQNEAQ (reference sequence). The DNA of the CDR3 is TGTGCCAGCAGCTTAGCGATCGGCTCTGGGGCCAACGTCCTGACTTTC. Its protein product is CASSLAIGSGANVLTF.

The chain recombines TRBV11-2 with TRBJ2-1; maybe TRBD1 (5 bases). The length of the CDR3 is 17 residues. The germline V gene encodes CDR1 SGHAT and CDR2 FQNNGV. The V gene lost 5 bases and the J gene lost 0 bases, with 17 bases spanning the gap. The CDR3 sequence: CASSPSWGLSSYNEQFF. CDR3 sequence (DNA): TGTGCCAGCAGCCCAAGTTGGGGCTTATCCTCCTACAATGAGCAGTTCTTC.

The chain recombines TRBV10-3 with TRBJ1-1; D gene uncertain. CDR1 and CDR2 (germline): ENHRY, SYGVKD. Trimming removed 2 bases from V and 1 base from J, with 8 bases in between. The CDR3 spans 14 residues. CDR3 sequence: CAISEVQRNTEAFF. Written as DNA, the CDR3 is TGTGCCATCAGTGAGGTACAGAGGAACACTGAAGCTTTCTTT.

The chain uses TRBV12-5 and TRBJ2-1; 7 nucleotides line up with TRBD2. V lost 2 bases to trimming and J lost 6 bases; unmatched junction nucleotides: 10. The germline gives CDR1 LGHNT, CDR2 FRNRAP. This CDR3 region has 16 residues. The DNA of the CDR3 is TGTGCTAGTGGTTTGTTAGTGGGAGGGGCTTCCAATGAGCAGTTCTTC. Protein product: CASGLLVGGASNEQFF.

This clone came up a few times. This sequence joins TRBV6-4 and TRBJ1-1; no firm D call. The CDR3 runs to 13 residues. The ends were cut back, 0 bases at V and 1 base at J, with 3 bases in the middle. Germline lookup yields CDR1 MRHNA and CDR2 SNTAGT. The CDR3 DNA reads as TGTGCCAGCAGTGACTCACAGAACACTGAAGCTTTCTTT. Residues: CASSDSQNTEAFF.

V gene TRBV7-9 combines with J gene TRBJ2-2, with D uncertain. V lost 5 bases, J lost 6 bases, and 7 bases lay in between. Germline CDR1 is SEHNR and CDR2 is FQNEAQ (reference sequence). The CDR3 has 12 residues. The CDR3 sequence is CASSPTSGELFF. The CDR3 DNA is TGTGCCAGCAGCCCTACCTCCGGGGAGCTGTTTTTT. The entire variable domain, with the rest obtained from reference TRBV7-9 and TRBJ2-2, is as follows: DTGVSQNPRHKITKRGQNVTFRCDPISEHNRLYWYRQTLGQGPEFLTYFQNEAQLEKSRLLSDRFSAERPKGSFSTLEIQRTEQGDSAMYLCASSPTSGELFFGEGSRLTVL.

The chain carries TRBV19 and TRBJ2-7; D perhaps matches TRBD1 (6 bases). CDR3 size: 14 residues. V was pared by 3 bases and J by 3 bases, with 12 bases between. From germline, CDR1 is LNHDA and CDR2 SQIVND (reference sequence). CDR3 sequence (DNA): TGTGCCAGTAGTATGATGGACAGTAGCTACGAGCAGTACTTC. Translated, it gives CASSMMDSSYEQYF.

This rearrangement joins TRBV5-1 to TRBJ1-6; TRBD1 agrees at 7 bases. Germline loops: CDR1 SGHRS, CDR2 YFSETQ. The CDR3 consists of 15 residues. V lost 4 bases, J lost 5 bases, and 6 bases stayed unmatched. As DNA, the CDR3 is TGCGCCAGCAGCCCCGGGACAGCTAATAATTCACCCCTCCACTTT. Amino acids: CASSPGTANNSPLHF.

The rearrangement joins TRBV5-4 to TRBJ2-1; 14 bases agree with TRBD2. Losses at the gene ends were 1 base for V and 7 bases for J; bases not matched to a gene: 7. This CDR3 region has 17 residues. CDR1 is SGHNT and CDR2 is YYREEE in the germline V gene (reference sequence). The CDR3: CASSLNFGTSGSNEQFF. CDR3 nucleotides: TGTGCCAGCAGCTTGAATTTTGGGACTAGCGGGAGTAATGAGCAGTTCTTC.

The CDR3 region is CASSLVGGFNTEAFF. In nucleotides, the CDR3 is TGCGCCAGCAGCTTGGTTGGAGGGTTTAACACTGAAGCTTTCTTT. The V call is TRBV5-1, the J call TRBJ1-1; D unclear. The CDR3 contains 15 residues. The V and J ends lost 0 bases and 2 bases respectively, with 11 bases between them. Germline CDR1 reads SGHRS; CDR2 reads YFSETQ.

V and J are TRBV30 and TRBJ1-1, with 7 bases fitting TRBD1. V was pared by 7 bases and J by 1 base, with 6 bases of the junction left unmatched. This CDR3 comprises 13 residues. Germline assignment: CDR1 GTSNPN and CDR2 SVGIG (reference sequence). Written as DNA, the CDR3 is TGTGCCTCGGAGGGGGCCGGGAACACTGAAGCTTTCTTT. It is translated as CASEGAGNTEAFF.

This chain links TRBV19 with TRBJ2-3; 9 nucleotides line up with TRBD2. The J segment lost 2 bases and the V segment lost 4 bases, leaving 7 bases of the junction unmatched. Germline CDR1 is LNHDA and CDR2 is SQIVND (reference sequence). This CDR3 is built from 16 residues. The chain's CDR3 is CASSTLAGDLTDTQYF. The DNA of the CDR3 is TGTGCCAGTAGTACCTTAGCGGGAGACCTCACAGATACGCAGTATTTT. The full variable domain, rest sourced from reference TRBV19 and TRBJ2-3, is DGGITQSPKYLFRKEGQNVTLSCEQNLNHDAMYWYRQDPGQGLRLIYYSQIVNDFQKGDIAEGYSVSREKKESFPLTVTSAQKNPTAFYLCASSTLAGDLTDTQYFGPGTRLTVL.

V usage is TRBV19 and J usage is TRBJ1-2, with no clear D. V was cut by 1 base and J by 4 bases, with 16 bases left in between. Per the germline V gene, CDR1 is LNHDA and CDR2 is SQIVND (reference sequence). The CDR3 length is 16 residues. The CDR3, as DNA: TGTGCCAGTAGTATAGTAGGCGGAGCCCGAGGCTATGGCTACACCTTC. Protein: CASSIVGGARGYGYTF.

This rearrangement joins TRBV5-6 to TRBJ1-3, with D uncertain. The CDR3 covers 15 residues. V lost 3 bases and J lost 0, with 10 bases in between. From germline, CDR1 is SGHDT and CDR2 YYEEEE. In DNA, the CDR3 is TGTGCCAGCAGCTCCCTGGTCGGCTCTGGAAACACCATATATTTT. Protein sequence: CASSSLVGSGNTIYF.

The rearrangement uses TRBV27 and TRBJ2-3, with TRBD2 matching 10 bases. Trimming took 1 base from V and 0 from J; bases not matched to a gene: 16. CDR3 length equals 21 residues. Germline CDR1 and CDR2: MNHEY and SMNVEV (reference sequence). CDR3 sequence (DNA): TGTGCCAGCAGTTTATATATCCCCGGACTAGCGGAGGCATCTAGCACAGATACGCAGTATTTT. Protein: CASSLYIPGLAEASSTDTQYF.

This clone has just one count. The CDR3 reads CAFIAGGPHNEQFF. In DNA, the CDR3 is TGTGCCTTCATAGCGGGAGGGCCCCACAATGAGCAGTTCTTC. V gene TRBV30 combines with J gene TRBJ2-1, with 11 bases identical to TRBD2. The ends lost 7 bases at V and 5 bases at J; junction bases unmatched: 7. The CDR3 contains 14 residues. In germline, CDR1 is GTSNPN, CDR2 SVGIG (reference sequence).

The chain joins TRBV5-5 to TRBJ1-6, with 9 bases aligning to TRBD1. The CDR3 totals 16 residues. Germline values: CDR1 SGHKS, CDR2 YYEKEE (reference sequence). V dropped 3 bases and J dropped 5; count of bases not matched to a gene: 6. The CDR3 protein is CASSWGGQGNNSPLHF. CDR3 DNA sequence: TGTGCCAGCAGCTGGGGGGGACAGGGTAATAATTCACCCCTCCACTTT.

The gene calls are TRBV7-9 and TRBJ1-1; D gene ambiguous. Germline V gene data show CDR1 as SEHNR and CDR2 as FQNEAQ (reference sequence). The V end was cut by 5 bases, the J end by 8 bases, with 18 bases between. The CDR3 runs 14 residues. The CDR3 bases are TGTGCCAGCAGCCAAGCGGTCTCTTGGGCGGAAGCTTTCTTT. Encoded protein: CASSQAVSWAEAFF. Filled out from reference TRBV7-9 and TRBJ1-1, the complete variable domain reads DTGVSQNPRHKITKRGQNVTFRCDPISEHNRLYWYRQTLGQGPEFLTYFQNEAQLEKSRLLSDRFSAERPKGSFSTLEIQRTEQGDSAMYLCASSQAVSWAEAFFGQGTRLTVV.

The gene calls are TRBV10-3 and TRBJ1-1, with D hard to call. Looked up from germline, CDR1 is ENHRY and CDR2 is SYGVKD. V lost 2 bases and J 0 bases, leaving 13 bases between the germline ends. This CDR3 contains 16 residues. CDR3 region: CAISEIYAGMNTEAFF. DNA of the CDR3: TGTGCCATCAGTGAGATTTACGCAGGAATGAACACTGAAGCTTTCTTT.

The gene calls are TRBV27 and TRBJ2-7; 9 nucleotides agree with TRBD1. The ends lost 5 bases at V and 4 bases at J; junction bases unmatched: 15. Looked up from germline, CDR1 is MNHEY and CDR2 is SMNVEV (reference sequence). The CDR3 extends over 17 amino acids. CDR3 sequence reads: CASSPPGQGRRSYEQYF. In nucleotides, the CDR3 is TGTGCCAGCAGTCCCCCGGGACAGGGAAGGAGGTCTTACGAGCAGTACTTC.